This T cell receptor beta chain was retrieved from a study of regulatory T cells in long-lasting Graves disease. This clonotype was observed at least ten times. Its matching antigen is unknown. Regarding the study as a whole: Persistent-disease Graves' patients showed less TCR diversity than new cases.

This CDR3 is built from 16 residues. The V segment lost 5 bases and the J segment 3 bases; nucleotides outside the gene matches: 7. Germline lookup yields CDR1 SGHRS and CDR2 YFSETQ. Investigators prepared the TCR beta libraries by applying iRepertoire HTBI primers and Arm-PCR of CDR3 regions. TCRdb recomputed calls from the multiplex PCR reads with MiXCR, one row per CDR3 protein. The table records a few hundred thousand distinct CDR3 sequences, over 15% of them present only once. Described time point: newly diagnosed GD, antithyroid drugs for less than 3 months. PBMC-derived RNA was used for the TCR library. These data also formed part of another study, on T cells in Graves' hyperthyroidism and ophthalmopathy. This second report adds: A first-round RT-PCR of the TCR CDR3 used the HTBI primer set. The majority of expanded thyroid clonotypes above 0.001 also appeared in blood.

The chain is built from TRBV5-1 and TRBJ2-1; TRBD2 agrees at 11 bases. The origin of this receptor is a man aged 35-49 years with Graves disease. Sample: peripheral blood mononuclear cells (PBMCs), taken at new diagnosis, from a patient treated with antithyroid drugs. The CDR3 spells CASSRTGTSGYNEQFF. CDR3 DNA sequence: TGCGCCAGCAGTCGGACCGGGACTAGCGGCTACAATGAGCAGTTCTTC.